These T cell receptor beta chains were read from a single sample in a study of shared T cell receptors in the human thymus. TCRdb keeps only in-frame clones here, not all; method: immunoSEQ multiplex PCR. The sample carries some 700,000 clones, approximately 90% recorded once. The data were also submitted as part of a second study, on human thymus T cells.

The sequenced sample was thymocytes. These receptors all come from a boy under three years old with a congenital heart defect. Each CDR3 is given with its conserved first and last residue. Each record gives: J gene, clone size, V gene, D gene, CDR3 DNA, CDR3 protein. A D gene is named only where the DNA matches it firmly. Some rows have no size entry. The others give once, few or many, or a class for an expanded clone.

TRBJ1-3 few TRBV18 - TGTGCCAGCTCAAAATGCCGTAGCTCTGGAAACACCATATATTTT CASSKCRSSGNTIYF
TRBJ1-1 - TRBV19 TRBD1 TGTGCCAGTAGACGGGACAGGGGGGGGATTGAAGCTTTCTTT CASRRDRGGIEAFF
TRBJ2-3 - TRBV2 TRBD1 TGTGCCAGCAGTGGGGGACAGGGCACCCACACAGATACGCAGTATTTT CASSGGQGTHTDTQYF
TRBJ2-7 - TRBV27 TRBD2 TGTGCCAGCAGTCAATTTCCTCTAGCGGGAGATGACTGCGAGCAGTACTTC CASSQFPLAGDDCEQYF
TRBJ1-2 - TRBV5-1 TRBD1 TGCGCCAGCAGCTTGGTTGTGACAGGGGAAGGCTACACCTTC CASSLVVTGEGYTF
TRBJ1-4 few TRBV6-5 TRBD1 TGTGCCAGCAGGGGACCCGGACAGGGTAATGAAAAACTGTTTTTT CASRGPGQGNEKLFF
TRBJ1-2 - TRBV5-4 TRBD1 TGTGCCAGCAGCGGAACAGGGGGCGGCTATGGCTACACCTTC CASSGTGGGYGYTF
TRBJ2-2 - TRBV28 TRBD2 TGTGCCAGCAGTTTAACTGGTAGCGGGAGTAGGGACACCGGGGAGCTGTTTTTT CASSLTGSGSRDTGELFF
TRBJ2-7 - TRBV7-9 TRBD1 TGTGCCAGCAGAGGGACAGGGGGGGCCTACGAGCAGTACTTC CASRGTGGAYEQYF
TRBJ2-7 - TRBV7-9 TRBD2 TGTGCCAGCAGCTTGGAAGCGGGAGGGCCCCGGGAGCAGTACTTC CASSLEAGGPREQYF
TRBJ2-7 - TRBV9 - TGTGCCAGCAGCGTAGAGTCAGGGGACGAGCAGTACTTC CASSVESGDEQYF
TRBJ1-5 - TRBV5-6 - TGTGCCAGCAGCCACCGCAGGGAAGCCAATCAGCCCCAGCATTTT CASSHRREANQPQHF
TRBJ2-5 - TRBV27 TRBD1 TGTGCCAGCAGTTCATCCCCGGGACAGGGGCGAGAGACCCAGTACTTC CASSSSPGQGRETQYF
TRBJ1-2 - TRBV1 - TGCACCAGCAGCCAATTAAATCAGGGAGGCTACACCTTC CTSSQLNQGGYTF
TRBJ2-2 - TRBV6-1 - TGTGCCAGCAGTAATAGCTGCACCGGGGAGCTGTTTTTT CASSNSCTGELFF
TRBJ1-1 - TRBV18 - TGTGCCAGCTCACCACCGGGCAGGGACACTGAAGCTTTCTTT CASSPPGRDTEAFF
TRBJ1-2 - TRBV5-6 TRBD1 TGTGCCAGCAGCGGACACAGGGGGGCCGGCTATGGCTACACCTTC CASSGHRGAGYGYTF
TRBJ2-5 - TRBV5-6 TRBD2 TGTGCCAGCAGCTTGGCCGGGGGACTAGCGAAAGAGACCCAGTACTTC CASSLAGGLAKETQYF
TRBJ2-7 - TRBV4-1 - TGCGCCAGCAGCCAAGAGGGCACAGCAATACCCCCCTACGAGCAGTACTTC CASSQEGTAIPPYEQYF
TRBJ1-2 - TRBV15 - TGTGCCACCAGCGGAGGGGTTTGGGGAGTAGATAACTATGGCTACACCTTC CATSGGVWGVDNYGYTF
TRBJ2-5 once TRBV5-5 TRBD1 TGTGCCAGCAGGGACAAAACAGGGGGCTGGGAGACCCAGTACTTC CASRDKTGGWETQYF
TRBJ1-4 - TRBV7-9 TRBD1 TGTGCCAGCAGCTATCCGACAGGGTTGGGGATGAATGAAAAACTGTTTTTT CASSYPTGLGMNEKLFF
TRBJ2-3 once TRBV6-1 TRBD1 TGTGCCAGCAGTGACGCCGGGACAGGGACCGGATCGCAGTATTTT CASSDAGTGTGSQYF
TRBJ1-1 - TRBV19 - TGTGCCAGTAGTACAACGGCGGACAGCCTTGAAGCTTTCTTT CASSTTADSLEAFF
TRBJ2-7 - TRBV4-1 - TGCGCCAGCAGCCTAACGACAGGTAGGCATGACGAGCAGTACTTC CASSLTTGRHDEQYF
TRBJ2-1 - TRBV14 TRBD2 TGTGCCAGCAGCCACAACTGGGGACTAGGTAGGAATGAGCAGTTCTTC CASSHNWGLGRNEQFF
TRBJ2-1 once TRBV4-3 - TGCGCCAGCAGCCAAGATCTATCGGGTAGTGGTCGGAATGAGCAGTTCTTC CASSQDLSGSGRNEQFF
TRBJ1-2 - TRBV27 - TGTGCCAGCAGTTTAGGGGGACCCAGGGGAGTCGATGGCTACACCTTC CASSLGGPRGVDGYTF
TRBJ2-7 once TRBV11-2 TRBD1 TGTGCCAGCAGCTTAGAGGGCCAGGGGGCAACCTACGAGCAGTACTTC CASSLEGQGATYEQYF
TRBJ2-5 - TRBV5-8 TRBD1 TGTGCCAGCAGCTTGGTACCGGGACAGCCATTCACCCAGTACTTC CASSLVPGQPFTQYF
TRBJ2-5 - TRBV7-6 TRBD2 TGTGCCAGCAGCTTAGGTACTAGCGGGAGGTTAGAGACCCAGTACTTC CASSLGTSGRLETQYF
TRBJ2-7 - TRBV7-8 TRBD1 TGTGCCAGCACCCAATCAGAGACAGGGGGGGTCGACGAGCAGTACTTC CASTQSETGGVDEQYF